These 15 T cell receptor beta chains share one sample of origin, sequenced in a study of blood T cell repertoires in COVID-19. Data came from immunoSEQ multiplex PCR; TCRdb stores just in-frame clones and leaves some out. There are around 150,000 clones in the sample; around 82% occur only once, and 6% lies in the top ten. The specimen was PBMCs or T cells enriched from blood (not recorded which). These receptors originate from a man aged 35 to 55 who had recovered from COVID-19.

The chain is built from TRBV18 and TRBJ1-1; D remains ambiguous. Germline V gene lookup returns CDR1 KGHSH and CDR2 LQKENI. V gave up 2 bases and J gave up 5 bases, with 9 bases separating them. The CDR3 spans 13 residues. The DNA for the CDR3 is TGTGCCAGCTCACCATCGTCCCTTACTGAAGCTTTCTTT. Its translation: CASSPSSLTEAFF.

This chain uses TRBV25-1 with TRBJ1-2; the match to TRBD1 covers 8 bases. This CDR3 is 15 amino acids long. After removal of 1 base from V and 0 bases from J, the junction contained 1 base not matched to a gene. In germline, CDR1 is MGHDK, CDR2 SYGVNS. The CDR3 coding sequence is TGTGCCAGCAGTGAATGGACAGGGACTAACTATGGCTACACCTTC. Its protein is CASSEWTGTNYGYTF.

Here the CDR3 reads CASRPTGGGRTGELFF. Written as DNA, the CDR3 is TGTGCCAGCAGGCCCACAGGGGGCGGAAGAACCGGGGAGCTGTTTTTT. The gene calls are TRBV7-3 and TRBJ2-2; 9 bases fit TRBD1. The CDR3 runs 16 residues. V shed 6 bases and J 5 bases; nucleotides not matched to a gene: 10. The germline gives CDR1 SGHTA, CDR2 FQGTGA.

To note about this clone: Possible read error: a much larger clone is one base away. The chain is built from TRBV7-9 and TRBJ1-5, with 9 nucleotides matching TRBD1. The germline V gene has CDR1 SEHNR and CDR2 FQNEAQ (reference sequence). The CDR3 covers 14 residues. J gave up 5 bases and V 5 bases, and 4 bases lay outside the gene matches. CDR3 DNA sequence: TGTGCCAGCAGCCTGGACAGGGGCGATCAGCCCCAGCATTTT. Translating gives CASSLDRGDQPQHF. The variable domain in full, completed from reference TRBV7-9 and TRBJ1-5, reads DTGVSQNPRHKITKRGQNVTFRCDPISEHNRLYWYRQTLGQGPEFLTYFQNEAQLEKSRLLSDRFSAERPKGSFSTLEIQRTEQGDSAMYLCASSLDRGDQPQHFGDGTRLSIL.

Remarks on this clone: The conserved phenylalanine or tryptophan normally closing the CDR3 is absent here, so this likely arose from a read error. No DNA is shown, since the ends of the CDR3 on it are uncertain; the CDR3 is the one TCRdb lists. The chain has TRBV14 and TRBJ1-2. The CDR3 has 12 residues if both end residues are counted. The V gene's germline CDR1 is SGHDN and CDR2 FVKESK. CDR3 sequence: CASSQVTSLIAL.

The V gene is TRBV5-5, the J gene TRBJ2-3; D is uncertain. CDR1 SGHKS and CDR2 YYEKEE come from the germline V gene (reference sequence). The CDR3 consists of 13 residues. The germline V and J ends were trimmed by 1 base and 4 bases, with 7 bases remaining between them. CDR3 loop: CASSLYAADTQYF. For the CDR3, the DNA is TGTGCCAGCAGCTTGTACGCGGCAGATACGCAGTATTTT.

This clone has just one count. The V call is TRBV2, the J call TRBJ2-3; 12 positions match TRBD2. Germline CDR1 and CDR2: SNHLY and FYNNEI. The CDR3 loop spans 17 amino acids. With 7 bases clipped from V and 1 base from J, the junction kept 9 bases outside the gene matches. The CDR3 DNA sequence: TGTGCCAGCATGAGGACTAGCGGGGTGCGGGGCACAGATACGCAGTATTTT. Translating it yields CASMRTSGVRGTDTQYF.

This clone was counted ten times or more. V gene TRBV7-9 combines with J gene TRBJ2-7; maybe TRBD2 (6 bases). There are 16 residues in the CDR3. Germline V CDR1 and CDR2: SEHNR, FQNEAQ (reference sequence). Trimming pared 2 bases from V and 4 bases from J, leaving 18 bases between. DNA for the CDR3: TGTGCCAGCAGCTTACATCGGAGTAGCGGACTGTACGAGCAGTACGTC. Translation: CASSLHRSSGLYEQYV.

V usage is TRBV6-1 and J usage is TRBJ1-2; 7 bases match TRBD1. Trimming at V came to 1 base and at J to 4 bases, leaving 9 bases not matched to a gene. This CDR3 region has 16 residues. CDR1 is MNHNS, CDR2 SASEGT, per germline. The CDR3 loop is CASSEGGRDSLYGYTF. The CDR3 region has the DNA TGTGCCAGCAGTGAAGGGGGTCGGGACAGCCTCTATGGCTACACCTTC.

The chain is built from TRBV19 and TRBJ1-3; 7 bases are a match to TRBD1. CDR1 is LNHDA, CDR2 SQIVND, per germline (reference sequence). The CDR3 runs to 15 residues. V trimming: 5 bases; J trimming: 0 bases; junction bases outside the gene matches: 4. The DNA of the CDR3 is TGTGCCAGTAGTTTGGACAGGCCCTCTGGAAACACCATATATTTT. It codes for CASSLDRPSGNTIYF.

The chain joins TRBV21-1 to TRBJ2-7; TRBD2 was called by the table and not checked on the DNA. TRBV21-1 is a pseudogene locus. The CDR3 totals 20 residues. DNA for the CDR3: TGTGCCAGTCCCATAAGGGGCCAGCGGGGGCCATCCTCGAGCTCCTACGAGCAGTACTTC. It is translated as CASPIRGQRGPSSSSYEQYF.

CDR3: CASSASSGGAAYEQYF. CDR3 in DNA: TGTGCCAGCAGTGCGTCGAGCGGGGGGGCCGCATACGAGCAGTACTTC. The genes are TRBV2 and TRBJ2-7; 10 bases are a match to TRBD2. V trimming: 4 bases; J trimming: 4 bases; junction bases outside the gene matches: 10. The CDR3 runs 16 residues. Germline CDR1 is SNHLY and CDR2 is FYNNEI.

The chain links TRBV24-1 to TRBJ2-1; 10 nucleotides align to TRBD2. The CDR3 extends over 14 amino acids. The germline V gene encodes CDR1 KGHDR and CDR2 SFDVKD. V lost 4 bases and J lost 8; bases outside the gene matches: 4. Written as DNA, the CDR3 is TGTGCCACCAGTGACCCCGGGACTAGCGATGAGCAGTTCTTC. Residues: CATSDPGTSDEQFF.

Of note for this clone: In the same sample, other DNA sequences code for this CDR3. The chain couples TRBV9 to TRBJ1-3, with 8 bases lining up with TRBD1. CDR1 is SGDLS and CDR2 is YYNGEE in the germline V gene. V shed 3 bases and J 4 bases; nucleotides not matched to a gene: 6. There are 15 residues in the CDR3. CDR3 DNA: TGTGCCAGCAGCGCGCAGGGGGCGCCCGGAAACACCATATATTTT. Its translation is CASSAQGAPGNTIYF.

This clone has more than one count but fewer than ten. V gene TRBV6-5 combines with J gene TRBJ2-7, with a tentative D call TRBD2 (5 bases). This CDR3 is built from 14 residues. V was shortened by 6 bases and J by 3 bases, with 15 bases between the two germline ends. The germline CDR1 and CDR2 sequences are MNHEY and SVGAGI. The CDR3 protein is CASSNTGDRYEQYF. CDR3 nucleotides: TGTGCCAGCAGCAACACCGGGGATCGCTACGAGCAGTACTTC.